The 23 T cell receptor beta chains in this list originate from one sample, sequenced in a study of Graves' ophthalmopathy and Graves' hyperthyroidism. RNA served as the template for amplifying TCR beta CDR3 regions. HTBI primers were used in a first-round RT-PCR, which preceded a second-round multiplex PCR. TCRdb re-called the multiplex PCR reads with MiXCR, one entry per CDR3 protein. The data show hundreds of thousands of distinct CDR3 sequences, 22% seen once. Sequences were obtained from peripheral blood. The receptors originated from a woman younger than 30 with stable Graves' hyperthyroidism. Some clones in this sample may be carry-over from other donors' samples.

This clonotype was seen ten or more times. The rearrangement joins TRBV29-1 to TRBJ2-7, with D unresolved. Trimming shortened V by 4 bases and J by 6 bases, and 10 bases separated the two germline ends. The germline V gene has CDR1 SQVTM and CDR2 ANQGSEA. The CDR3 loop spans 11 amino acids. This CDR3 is CSVGMGGEQYF. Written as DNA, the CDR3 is TGCAGCGTTGGGATGGGCGGCGAGCAGTACTTC.

Written as DNA, the CDR3 is TGCGCCAGCAGCTTACAGGAACCTTGGGGCTACACCTTC. Translated, it gives CASSLQEPWGYTF. This chain joins TRBV5-1 and TRBJ1-2; possible D gene TRBD1, 5 bases. CDR1 is SGHRS and CDR2 is YFSETQ in the germline V gene. The CDR3 is 13 residues long. Trimming took 2 bases from V and 8 from J, leaving 13 bases between them.

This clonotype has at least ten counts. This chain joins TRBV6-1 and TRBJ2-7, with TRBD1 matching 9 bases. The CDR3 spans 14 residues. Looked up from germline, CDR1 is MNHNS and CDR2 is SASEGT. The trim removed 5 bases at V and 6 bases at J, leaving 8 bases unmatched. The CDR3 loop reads CASSKSGTGIEQYF. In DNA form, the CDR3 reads TGTGCCAGCAGTAAGAGCGGGACAGGGATCGAGCAGTACTTC.

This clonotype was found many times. The CDR3 DNA is TGCAGCGTTGAAGATGGAGGGTCCCTCTACTATGGCTACACCTTC. Translated, it gives CSVEDGGSLYYGYTF. The chain couples TRBV29-1 to TRBJ1-2; no definite D call. From germline, CDR1 is SQVTM and CDR2 ANQGSEA. V lost 0 bases and J lost 3, with 14 bases in between. The CDR3 consists of 15 residues. Using reference TRBV29-1 and TRBJ1-2 for the parts outside the CDR3, the full variable domain is SAVISQKPSRDICQRGTSLTIQCQVDSQVTMMFWYRQQPGQSLTLIATANQGSEATYESGFVIDKFPISRPNLTFSTLTVSNMSPEDSSIYLCSVEDGGSLYYGYTFGSGTRLTVV.

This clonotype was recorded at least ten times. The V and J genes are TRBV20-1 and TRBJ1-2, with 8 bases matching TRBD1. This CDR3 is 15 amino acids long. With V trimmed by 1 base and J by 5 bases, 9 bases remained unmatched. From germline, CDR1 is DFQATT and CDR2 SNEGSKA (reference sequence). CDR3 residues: CSARVSDRALYGYTF. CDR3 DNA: TGCAGTGCTAGAGTATCGGACAGGGCGTTGTATGGCTACACCTTC.

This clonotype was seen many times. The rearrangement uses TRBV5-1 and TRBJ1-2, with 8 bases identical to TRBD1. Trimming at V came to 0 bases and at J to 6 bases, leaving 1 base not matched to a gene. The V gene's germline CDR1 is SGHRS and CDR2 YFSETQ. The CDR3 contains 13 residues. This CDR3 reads CASSLEQGDGYTF. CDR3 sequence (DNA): TGCGCCAGCAGCTTGGAACAGGGGGATGGCTACACCTTC.

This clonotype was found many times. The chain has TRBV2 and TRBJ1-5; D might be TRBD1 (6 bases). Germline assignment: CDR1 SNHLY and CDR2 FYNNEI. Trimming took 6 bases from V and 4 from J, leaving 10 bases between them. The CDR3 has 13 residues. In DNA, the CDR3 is TGTGCCAGCAGAAGGGGGACTAATCAGCCCCAGCATTTT. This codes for CASRRGTNQPQHF.

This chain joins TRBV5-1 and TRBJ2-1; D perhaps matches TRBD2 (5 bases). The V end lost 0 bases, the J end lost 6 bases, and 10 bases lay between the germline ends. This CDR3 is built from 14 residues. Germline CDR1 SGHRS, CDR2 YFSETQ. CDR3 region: CASSLASSFNEQFF. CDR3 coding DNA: TGCGCCAGCAGCTTGGCCTCTAGCTTCAATGAGCAGTTCTTC.

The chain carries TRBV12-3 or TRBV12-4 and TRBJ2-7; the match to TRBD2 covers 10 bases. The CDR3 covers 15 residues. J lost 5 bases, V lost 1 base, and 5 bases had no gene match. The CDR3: CASSLVLAGSNEQYF. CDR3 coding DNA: TGTGCCAGCAGTTTAGTACTAGCGGGGAGCAACGAGCAGTACTTC.

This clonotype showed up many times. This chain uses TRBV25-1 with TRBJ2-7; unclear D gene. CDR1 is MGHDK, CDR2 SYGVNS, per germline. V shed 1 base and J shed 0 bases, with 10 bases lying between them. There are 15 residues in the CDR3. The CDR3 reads CASSELGSLSYEQYF. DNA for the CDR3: TGTGCCAGCAGTGAATTGGGCTCCCTCTCCTACGAGCAGTACTTC.

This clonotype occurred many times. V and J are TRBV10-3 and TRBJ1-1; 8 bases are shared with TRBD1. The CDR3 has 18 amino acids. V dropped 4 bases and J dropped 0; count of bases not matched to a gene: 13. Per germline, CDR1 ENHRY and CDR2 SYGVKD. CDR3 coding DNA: TGTGCCATCAGTGGGGCAGGGGGCGCCCAACCCATGAACACTGAAGCTTTCTTT. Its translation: CAISGAGGAQPMNTEAFF.

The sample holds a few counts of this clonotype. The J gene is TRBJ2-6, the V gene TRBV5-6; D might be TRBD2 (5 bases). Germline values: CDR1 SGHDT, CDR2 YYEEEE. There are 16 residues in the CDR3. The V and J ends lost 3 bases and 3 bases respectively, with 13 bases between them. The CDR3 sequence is CASSYIRGSGANVLTF. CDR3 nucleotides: TGTGCCAGCAGCTATATTCGGGGAAGTGGGGCCAACGTCCTGACTTTC.

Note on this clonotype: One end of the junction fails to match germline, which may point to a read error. The CDR3 reads CASSSGLGDEQYF. CDR3 nucleotides: TGTGCCAGCAGCTCCGGACTCGGCGACGAACAGTACTTC. This chain uses TRBV7-8 with TRBJ2-7; tentatively, D is TRBD2 (5 bases). This CDR3 contains 13 residues. CDR1 and CDR2 (germline): SGHVS, FQNEAQ.

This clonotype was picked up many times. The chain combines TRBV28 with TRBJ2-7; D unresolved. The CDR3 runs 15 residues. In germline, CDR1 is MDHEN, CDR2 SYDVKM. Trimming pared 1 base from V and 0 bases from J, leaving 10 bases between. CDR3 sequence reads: CASSLSLGFSYEQYF. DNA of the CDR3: TGTGCCAGCAGTTTATCCCTCGGGTTCTCCTACGAGCAGTACTTC.

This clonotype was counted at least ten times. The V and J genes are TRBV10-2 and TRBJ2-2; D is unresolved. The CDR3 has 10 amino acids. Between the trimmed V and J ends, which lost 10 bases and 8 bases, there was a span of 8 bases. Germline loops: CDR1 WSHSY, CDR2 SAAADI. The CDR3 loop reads CATRLGELFF. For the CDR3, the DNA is TGCGCCACCCGGCTTGGGGAGCTGTTTTTT.

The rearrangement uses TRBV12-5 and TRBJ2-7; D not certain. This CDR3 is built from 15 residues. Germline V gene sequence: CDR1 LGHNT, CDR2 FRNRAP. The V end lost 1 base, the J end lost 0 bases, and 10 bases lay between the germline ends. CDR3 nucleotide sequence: TGTGCTAGTGGTTTGGCGGTCCCGTCCTCCTACGAGCAGTACTTC. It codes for CASGLAVPSSYEQYF.

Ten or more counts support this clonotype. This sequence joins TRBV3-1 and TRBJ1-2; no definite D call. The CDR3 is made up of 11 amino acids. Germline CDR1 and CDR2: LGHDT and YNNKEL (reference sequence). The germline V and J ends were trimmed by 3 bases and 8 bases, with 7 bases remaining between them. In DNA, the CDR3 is TGTGCCAGCAGCCACTCAGCCGGCTACACCTTC. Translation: CASSHSAGYTF.

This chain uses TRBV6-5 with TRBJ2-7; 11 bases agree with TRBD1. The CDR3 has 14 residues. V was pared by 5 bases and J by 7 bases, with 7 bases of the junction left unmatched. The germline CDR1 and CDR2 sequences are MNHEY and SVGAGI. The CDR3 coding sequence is TGTGCCAGCAGTAACTGGGGACAGGGGGGGGAGCAGTACTTC. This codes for CASSNWGQGGEQYF.

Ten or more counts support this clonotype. CDR3 sequence: CASLTGGGRNTEAFF. For the CDR3, the DNA is TGTGCCAGCCTAACAGGTGGCGGAAGGAACACTGAAGCTTTCTTT. The chain links TRBV6-5 to TRBJ1-1, with D perhaps TRBD1 (5 bases). V lost 8 bases, J lost 1 base, and 17 bases lay in between. The CDR3 runs to 15 residues. Germline CDR1 reads MNHEY; CDR2 reads SVGAGI.

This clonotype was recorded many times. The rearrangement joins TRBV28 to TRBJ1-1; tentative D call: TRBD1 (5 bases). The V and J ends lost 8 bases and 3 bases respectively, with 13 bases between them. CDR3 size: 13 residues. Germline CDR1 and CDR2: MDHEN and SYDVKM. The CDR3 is CASLSGGDTEAFF. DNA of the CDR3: TGTGCCAGCTTATCCGGGGGGGACACTGAAGCTTTCTTT. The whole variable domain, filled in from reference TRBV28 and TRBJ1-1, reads DVKVTQSSRYLVKRTGEKVFLECVQDMDHENMFWYRQDPGLGLRLIYFSYDVKMKEKGDIPEGYSVSREKKERFSLILESASTNQTSMYLCASLSGGDTEAFFGQGTRLTVV.

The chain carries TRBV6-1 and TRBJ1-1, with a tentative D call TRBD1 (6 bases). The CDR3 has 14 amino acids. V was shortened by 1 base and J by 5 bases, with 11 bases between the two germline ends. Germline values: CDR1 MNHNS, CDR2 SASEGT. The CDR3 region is CASSEVGGRTEAFF. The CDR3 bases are TGTGCCAGCAGTGAAGTAGGGGGGAGGACTGAAGCTTTCTTT.

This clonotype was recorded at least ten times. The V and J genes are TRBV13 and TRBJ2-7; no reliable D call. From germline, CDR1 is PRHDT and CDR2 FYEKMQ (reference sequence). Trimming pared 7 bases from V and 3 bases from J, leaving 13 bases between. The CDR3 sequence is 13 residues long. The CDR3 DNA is TGTGCCAGCAAGGAGTCTATCCGCTACGAGCAGTACTTC. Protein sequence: CASKESIRYEQYF.

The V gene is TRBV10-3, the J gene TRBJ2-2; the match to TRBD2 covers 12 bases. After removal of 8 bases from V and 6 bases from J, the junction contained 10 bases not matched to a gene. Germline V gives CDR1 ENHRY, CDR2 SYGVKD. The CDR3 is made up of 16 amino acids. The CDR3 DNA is TGTGCCATCCGCTACACTAGCGGGAGGAGGGCCGGGGAGCTGTTTTTT. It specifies CAIRYTSGRRAGELFF.